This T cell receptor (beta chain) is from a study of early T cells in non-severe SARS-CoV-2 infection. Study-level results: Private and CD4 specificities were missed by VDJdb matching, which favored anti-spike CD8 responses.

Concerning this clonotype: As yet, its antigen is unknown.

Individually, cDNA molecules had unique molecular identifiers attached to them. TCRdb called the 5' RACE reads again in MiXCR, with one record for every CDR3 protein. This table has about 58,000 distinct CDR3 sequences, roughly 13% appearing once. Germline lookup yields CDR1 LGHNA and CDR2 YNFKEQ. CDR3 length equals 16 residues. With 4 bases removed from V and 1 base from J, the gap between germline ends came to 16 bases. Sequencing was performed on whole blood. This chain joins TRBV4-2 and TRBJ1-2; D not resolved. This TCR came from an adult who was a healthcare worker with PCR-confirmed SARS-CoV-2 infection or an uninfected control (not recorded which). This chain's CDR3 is CASSLQTGGLNYGYTF. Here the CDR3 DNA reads TGTGCCAGCAGCCTACAGACCGGAGGGCTTAACTATGGCTACACCTTC.